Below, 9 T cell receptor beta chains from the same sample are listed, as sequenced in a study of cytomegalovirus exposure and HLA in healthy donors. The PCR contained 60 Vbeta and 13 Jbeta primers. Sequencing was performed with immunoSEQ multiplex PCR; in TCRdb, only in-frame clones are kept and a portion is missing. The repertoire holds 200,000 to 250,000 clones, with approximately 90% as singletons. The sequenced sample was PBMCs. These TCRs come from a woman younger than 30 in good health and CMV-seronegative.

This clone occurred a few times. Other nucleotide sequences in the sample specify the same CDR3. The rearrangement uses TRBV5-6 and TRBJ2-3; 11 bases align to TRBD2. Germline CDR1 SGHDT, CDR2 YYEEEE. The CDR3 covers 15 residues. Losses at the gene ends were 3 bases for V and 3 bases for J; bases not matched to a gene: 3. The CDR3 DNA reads TGTGCCAGCAGCTCCGGGACTAGCGGAACAGATACGCAGTATTTT. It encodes CASSSGTSGTDTQYF.

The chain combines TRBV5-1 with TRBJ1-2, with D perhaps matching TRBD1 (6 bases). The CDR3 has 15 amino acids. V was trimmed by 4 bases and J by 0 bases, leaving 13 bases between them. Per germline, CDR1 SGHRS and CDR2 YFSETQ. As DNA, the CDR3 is TGCGCCAGCAGCCGGTCGGGGGGCGCTAACTATGGCTACACCTTC. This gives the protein CASSRSGGANYGYTF.

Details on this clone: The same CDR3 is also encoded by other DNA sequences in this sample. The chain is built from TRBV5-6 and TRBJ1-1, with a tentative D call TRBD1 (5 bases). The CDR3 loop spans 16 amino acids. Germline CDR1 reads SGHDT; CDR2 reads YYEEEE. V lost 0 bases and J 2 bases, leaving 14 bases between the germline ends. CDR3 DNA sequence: TGTGCCAGCAGCTTGGGGTTCGGCAGGGTTAACACTGAAGCTTTCTTT. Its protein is CASSLGFGRVNTEAFF. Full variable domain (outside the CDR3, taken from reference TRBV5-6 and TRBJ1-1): DAGVTQSPTHLIKTRGQQVTLRCSPKSGHDTVSWYQQALGQGPQFIFQYYEEEERQRGNFPDRFSGHQFPNYSSELNVNALLLGDSALYLCASSLGFGRVNTEAFFGQGTRLTVV.

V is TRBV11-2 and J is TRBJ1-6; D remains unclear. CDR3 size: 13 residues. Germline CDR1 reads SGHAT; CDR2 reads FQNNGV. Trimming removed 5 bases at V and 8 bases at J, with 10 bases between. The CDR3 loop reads CASSVSLHSPLHF. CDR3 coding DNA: TGTGCCAGCAGCGTATCTCTTCATTCACCCCTCCACTTT. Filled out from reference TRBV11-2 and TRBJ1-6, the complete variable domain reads EAGVAQSPRYKIIEKRQSVAFWCNPISGHATLYWYQQILGQGPKLLIQFQNNGVVDDSQLPKDRFSAERLKGVDSTLKIQPAKLEDSAVYLCASSVSLHSPLHFGNGTRLTVT.

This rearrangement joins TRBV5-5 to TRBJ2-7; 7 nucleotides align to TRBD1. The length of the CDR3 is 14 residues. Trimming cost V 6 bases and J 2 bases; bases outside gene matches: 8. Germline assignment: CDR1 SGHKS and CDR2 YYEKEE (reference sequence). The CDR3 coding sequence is TGTGCCAGCAACCGGGACAGCCGAACCTACGAGCAGTACTTC. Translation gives CASNRDSRTYEQYF.

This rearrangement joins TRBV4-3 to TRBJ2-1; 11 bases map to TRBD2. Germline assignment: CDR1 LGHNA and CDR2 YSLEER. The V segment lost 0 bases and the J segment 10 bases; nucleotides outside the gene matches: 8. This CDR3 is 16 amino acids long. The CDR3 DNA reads TGCGCCAGCAGCCAAGAGGAAACTAGCGGGAGTGGGGAGCAGTTCTTC. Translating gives CASSQEETSGSGEQFF.

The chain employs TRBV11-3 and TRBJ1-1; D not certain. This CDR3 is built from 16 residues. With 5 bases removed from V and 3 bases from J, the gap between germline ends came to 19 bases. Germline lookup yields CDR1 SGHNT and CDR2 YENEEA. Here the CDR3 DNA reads TGTGCCAGCAGCCCCGGTGGGTACGACGGGTACACTGAAGCTTTCTTT. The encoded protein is CASSPGGYDGYTEAFF.

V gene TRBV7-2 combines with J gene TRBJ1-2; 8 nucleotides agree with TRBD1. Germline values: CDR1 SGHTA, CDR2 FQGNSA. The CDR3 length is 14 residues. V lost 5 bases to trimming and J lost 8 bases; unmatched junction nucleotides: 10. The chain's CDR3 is CASSQGRQGSGYTF. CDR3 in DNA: TGTGCCAGCAGCCAAGGACGACAGGGGAGCGGCTACACCTTC.

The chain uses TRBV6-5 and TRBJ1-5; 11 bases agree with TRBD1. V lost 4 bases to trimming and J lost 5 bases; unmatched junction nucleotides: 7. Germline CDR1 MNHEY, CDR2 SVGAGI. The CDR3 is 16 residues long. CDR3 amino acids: CASSSRGTGGDQPQHF. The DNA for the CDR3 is TGTGCCAGCAGTTCCCGGGGGACAGGGGGGGATCAGCCCCAGCATTTT.